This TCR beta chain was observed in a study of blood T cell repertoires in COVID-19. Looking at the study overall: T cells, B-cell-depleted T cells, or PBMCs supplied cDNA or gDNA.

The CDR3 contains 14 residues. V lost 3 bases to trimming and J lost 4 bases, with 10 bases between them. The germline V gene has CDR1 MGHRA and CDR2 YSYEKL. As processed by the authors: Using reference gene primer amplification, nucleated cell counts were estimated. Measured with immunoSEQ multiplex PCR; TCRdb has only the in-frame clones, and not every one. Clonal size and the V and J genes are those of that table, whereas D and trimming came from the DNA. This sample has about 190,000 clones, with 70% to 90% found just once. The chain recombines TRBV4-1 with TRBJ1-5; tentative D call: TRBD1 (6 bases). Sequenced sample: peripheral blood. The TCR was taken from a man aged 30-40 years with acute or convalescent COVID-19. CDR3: CASSQPGANQPQHF. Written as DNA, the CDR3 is TGCGCCAGCAGCCAGCCAGGGGCGAATCAGCCCCAGCATTTT.